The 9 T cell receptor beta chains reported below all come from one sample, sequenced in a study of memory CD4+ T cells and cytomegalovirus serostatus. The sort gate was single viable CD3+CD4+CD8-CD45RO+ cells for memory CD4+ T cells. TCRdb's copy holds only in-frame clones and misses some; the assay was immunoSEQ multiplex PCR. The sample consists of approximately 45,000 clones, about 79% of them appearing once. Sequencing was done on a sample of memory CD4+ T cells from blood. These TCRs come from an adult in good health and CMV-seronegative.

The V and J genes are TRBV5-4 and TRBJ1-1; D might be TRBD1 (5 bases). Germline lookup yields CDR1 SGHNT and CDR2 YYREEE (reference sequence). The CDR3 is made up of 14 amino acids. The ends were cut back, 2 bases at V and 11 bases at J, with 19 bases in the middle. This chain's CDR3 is CASSFLGTDFRAFF. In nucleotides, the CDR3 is TGTGCCAGCAGCTTCCTAGGGACGGACTTTAGGGCTTTCTTT.

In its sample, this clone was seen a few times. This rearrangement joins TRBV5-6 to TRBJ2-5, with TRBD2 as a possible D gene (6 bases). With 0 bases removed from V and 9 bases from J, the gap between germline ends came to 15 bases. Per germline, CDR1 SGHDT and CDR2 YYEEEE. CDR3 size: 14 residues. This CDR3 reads CASSLVLRWEAQYF. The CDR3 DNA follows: TGTGCCAGCAGCTTGGTTCTCCGCTGGGAGGCCCAGTACTTC.

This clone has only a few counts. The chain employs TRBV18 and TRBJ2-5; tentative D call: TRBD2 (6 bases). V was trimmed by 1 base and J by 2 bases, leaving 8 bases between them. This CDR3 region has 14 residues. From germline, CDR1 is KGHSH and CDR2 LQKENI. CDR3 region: CASSPRRGQETQYF. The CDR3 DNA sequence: TGTGCCAGCTCACCACGTCGGGGGCAAGAGACCCAGTACTTC.

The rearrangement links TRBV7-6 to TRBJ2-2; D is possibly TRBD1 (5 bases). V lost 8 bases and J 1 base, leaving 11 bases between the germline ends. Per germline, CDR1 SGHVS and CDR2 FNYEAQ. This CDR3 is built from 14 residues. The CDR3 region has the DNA TGTGCCAGCGTAAGTGGACAGAACACCGGGGAGCTGTTTTTT. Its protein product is CASVSGQNTGELFF.

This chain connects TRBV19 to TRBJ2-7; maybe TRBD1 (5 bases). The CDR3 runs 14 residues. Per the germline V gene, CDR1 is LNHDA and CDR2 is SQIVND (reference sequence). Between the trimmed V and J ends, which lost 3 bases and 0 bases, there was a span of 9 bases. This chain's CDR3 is CASSIQGSSYEQYF. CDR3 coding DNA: TGTGCCAGTAGTATTCAGGGTAGCTCCTACGAGCAGTACTTC.

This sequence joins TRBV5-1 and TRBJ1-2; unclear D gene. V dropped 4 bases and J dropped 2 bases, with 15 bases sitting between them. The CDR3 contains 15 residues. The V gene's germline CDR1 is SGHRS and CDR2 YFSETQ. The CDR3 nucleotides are TGCGCCAGCAGCCCGGGGTGGGAAATAAACTATGGCTACACCTTC. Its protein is CASSPGWEINYGYTF.

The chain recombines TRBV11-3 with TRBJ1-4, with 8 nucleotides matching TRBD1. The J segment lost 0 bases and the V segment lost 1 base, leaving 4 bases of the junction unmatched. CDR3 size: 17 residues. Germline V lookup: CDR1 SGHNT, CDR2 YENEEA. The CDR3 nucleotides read TGTGCCAGCAGCTTAGGGCCAGGGGGCCCAACTAATGAAAAACTGTTTTTT. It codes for CASSLGPGGPTNEKLFF.

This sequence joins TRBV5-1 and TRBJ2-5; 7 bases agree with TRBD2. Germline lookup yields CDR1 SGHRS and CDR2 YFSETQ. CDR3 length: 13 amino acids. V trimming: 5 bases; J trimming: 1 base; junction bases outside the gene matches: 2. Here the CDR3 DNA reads TGCGCCAGCAGTGCGGGGGTCCAAGAGACCCAGTACTTC. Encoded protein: CASSAGVQETQYF. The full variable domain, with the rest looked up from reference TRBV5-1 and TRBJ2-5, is KAGVTQTPRYLIKTRGQQVTLSCSPISGHRSVSWYQQTPGQGLQFLFEYFSETQRNKGNFPGRFSGRQFSNSRSEMNVSTLELGDSALYLCASSAGVQETQYFGPGTRLLVL.

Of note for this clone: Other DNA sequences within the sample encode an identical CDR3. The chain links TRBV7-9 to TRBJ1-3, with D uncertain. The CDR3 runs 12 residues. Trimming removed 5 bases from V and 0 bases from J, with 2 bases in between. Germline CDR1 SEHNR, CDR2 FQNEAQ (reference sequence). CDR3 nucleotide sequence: TGTGCCAGCAGCCCCTCTGGAAACACCATATATTTT. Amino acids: CASSPSGNTIYF.